Detailed here is one T cell receptor beta chain. An amount of RNA that ranged from about 0.45 to 1 ug was reverse transcribed with random hexamers. MiXCR, applied by TCRdb to the immunoSEQ multiplex PCR reads, yields one record per CDR3 protein. The table includes 120,000 to 150,000 distinct CDR3 sequences, roughly 95% detected once. Germline-derived CDR1 and CDR2 are MGHRA and YSYEKL. Trimming removed 2 bases from V and 3 bases from J, with 29 bases in between. CDR3 length equals 20 residues. This sample stems from a study of CD8 T cells in Susac syndrome. The rearrangement uses TRBV4-1 and TRBJ2-7; perhaps TRBD1 as D (10 bases). The source is a human donor in good health. The specimen sequenced was CD4+ T cells from PBMCs. The CDR3 region has the DNA TGCGCCAGCAGCCAAACTATGGGACAGGGGAGACTAGCGGATTTCTACGAGCAGTACTTC. As protein: CASSQTMGQGRLADFYEQYF.